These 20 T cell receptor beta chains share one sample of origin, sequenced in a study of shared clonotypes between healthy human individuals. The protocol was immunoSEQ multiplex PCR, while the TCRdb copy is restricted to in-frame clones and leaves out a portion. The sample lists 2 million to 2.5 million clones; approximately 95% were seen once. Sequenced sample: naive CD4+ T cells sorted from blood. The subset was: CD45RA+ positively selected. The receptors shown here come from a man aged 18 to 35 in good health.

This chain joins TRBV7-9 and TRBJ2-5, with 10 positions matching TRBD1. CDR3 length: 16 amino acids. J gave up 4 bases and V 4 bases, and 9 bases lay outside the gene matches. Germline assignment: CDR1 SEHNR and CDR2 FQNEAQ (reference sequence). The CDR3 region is CASSSIGDRGSETQYF. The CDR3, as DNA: TGTGCCAGCAGCTCGATTGGGGACAGGGGTTCAGAGACCCAGTACTTC.

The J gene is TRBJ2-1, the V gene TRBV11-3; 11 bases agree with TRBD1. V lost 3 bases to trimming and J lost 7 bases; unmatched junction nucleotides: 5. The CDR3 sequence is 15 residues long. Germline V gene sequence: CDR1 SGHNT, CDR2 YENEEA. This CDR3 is CASSLRGQGVNEQFF. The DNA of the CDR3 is TGTGCCAGCAGCTTGAGGGGACAGGGGGTAAATGAGCAGTTCTTC. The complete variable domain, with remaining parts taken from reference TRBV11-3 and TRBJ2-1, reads EAGVVQSPRYKIIEKKQPVAFWCNPISGHNTLYWYLQNLGQGPELLIRYENEEAVDDSQLPKDRFSAERLKGVDSTLKIQPAELGDSAVYLCASSLRGQGVNEQFFGPGTRLTVL.

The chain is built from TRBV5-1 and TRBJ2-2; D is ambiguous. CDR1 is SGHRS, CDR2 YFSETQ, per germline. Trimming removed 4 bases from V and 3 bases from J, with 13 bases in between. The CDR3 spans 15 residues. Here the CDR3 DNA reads TGCGCCAGCAGCCCGCAGCCGACGGACACCGGGGAGCTGTTTTTT. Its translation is CASSPQPTDTGELFF.

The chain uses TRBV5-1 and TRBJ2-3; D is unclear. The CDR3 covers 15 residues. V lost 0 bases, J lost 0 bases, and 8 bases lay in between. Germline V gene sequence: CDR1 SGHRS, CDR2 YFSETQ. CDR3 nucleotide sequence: TGCGCCAGCAGCTTGGGCAGGCCTAGCACAGATACGCAGTATTTT. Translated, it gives CASSLGRPSTDTQYF.

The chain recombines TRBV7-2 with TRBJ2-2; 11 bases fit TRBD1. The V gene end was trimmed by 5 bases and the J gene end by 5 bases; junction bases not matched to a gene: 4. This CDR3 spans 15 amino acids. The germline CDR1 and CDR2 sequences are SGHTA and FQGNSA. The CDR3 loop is CASSLWDRGTGELFF. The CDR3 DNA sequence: TGTGCCAGCAGCCTTTGGGACAGGGGGACCGGGGAGCTGTTTTTT. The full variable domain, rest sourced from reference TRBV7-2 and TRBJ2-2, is GAGVSQSPSNKVTEKGKDVELRCDPISGHTALYWYRQSLGQGLEFLIYFQGNSAPDKSGLPSDRFSAERTGGSVSTLTIQRTQQEDSAVYLCASSLWDRGTGELFFGEGSRLTVL.

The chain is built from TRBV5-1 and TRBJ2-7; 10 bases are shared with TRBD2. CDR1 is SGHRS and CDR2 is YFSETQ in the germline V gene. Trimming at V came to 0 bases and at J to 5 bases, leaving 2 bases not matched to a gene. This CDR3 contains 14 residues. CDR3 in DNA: TGCGCCAGCAGCTTGGCACTAGCGGGGAACGAGCAGTACTTC. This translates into CASSLALAGNEQYF. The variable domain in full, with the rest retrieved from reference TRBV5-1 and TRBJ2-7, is KAGVTQTPRYLIKTRGQQVTLSCSPISGHRSVSWYQQTPGQGLQFLFEYFSETQRNKGNFPGRFSGRQFSNSRSEMNVSTLELGDSALYLCASSLALAGNEQYFGPGTRLTVT.

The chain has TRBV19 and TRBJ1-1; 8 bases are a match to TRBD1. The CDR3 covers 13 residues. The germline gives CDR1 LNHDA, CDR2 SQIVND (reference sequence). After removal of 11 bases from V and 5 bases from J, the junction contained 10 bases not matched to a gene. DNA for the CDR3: TGTGCCTCCCGTGAGACAGGGGAGACTGAAGCTTTCTTT. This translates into CASRETGETEAFF.

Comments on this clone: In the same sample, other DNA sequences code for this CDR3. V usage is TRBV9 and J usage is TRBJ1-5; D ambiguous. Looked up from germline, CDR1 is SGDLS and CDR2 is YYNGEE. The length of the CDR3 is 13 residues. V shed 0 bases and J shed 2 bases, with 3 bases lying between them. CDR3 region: CASSVAGNQPQHF. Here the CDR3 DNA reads TGTGCCAGCAGCGTAGCCGGCAATCAGCCCCAGCATTTT.

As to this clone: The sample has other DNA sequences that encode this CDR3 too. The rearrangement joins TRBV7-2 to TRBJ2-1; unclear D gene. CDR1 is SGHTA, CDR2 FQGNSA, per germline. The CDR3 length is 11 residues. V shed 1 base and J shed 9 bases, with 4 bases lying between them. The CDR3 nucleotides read TGTGCCAGCAGCTTAGATAGTGAGCAGTTCTTC. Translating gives CASSLDSEQFF. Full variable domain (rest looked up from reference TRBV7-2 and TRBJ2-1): GAGVSQSPSNKVTEKGKDVELRCDPISGHTALYWYRQSLGQGLEFLIYFQGNSAPDKSGLPSDRFSAERTGGSVSTLTIQRTQQEDSAVYLCASSLDSEQFFGPGTRLTVL.

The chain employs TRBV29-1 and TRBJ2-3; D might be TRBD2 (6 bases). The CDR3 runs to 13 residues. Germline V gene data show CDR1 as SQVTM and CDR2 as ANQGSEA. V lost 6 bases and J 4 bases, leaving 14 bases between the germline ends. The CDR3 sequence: CSVDRWRADTQYF. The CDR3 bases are TGCAGCGTGGATCGTTGGAGGGCAGATACGCAGTATTTT.

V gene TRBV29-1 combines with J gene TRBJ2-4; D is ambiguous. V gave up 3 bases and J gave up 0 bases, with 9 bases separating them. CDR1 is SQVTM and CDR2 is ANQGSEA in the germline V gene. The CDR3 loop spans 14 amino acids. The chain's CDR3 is CSVETRIAKNIQYF. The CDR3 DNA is TGCAGCGTTGAGACCAGGATAGCCAAAAACATTCAGTACTTC.

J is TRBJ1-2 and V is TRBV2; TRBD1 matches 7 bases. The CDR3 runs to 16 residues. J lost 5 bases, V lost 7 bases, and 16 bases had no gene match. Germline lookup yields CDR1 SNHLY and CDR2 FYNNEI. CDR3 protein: CASTPDREWGGYGYTF. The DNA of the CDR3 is TGTGCCAGCACCCCAGACAGGGAGTGGGGGGGATATGGCTACACCTTC.

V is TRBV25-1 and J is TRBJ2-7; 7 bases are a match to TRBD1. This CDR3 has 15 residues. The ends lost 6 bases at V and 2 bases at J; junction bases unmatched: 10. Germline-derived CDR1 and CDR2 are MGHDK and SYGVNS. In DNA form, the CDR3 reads TGTGCCAGCAGGGGCAGGGGGTCCCAAACCTACGAGCAGTACTTC. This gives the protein CASRGRGSQTYEQYF.

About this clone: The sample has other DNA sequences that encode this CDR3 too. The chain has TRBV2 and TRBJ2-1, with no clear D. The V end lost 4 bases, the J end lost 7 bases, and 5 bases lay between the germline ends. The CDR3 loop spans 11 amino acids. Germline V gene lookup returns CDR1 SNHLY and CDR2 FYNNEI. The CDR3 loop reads CASSGTNEQFF. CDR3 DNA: TGTGCCAGCAGTGGTACAAATGAGCAGTTCTTC. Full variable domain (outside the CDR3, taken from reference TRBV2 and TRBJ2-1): EPEVTQTPSHQVTQMGQEVILRCVPISNHLYFYWYRQILGQKVEFLVSFYNNEISEKSEIFDDQFSVERPDGSNFTLKIRSTKLEDSAMYFCASSGTNEQFFGPGTRLTVL.

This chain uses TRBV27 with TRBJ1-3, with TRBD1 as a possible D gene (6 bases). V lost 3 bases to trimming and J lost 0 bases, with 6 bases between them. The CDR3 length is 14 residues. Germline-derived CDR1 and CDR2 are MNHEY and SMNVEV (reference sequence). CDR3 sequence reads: CASSLDSSGNTIYF. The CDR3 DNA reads TGTGCCAGCAGTTTGGACAGCTCTGGAAACACCATATATTTT.

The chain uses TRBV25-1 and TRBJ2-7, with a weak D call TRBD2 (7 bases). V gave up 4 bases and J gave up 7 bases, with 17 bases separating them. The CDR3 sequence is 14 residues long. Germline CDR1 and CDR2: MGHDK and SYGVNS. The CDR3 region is CASSGGGRAGEQYF. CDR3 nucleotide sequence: TGTGCCAGCAGTGGGGGGGGCAGGGCAGGGGAGCAGTACTTC.

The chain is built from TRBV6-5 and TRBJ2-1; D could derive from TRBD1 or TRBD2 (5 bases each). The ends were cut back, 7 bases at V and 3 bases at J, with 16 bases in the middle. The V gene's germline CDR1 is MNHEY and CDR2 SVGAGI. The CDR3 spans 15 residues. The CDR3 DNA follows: TGTGCCAGCACCGACCCGGGACGGAACTACAATGAGCAGTTCTTC. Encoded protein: CASTDPGRNYNEQFF.

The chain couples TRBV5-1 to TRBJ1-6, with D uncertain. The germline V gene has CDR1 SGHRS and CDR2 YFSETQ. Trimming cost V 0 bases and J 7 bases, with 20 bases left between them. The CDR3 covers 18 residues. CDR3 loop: CASSLVAARPFGNSPLHF. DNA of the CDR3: TGCGCCAGCAGCTTGGTAGCGGCCAGGCCATTCGGGAATTCACCCCTCCACTTT.

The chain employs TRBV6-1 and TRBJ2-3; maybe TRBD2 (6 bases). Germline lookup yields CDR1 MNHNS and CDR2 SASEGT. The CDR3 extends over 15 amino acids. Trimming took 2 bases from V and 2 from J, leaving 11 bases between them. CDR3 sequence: CASSEWGRITDTQYF. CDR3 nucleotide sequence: TGTGCCAGCAGTGAATGGGGGAGGATCACAGATACGCAGTATTTT.

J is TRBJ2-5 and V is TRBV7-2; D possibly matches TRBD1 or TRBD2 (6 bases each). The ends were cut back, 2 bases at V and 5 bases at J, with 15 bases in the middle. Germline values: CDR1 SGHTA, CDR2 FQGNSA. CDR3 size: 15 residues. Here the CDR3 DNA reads TGTGCCAGCAGCTTATACGGCAGGAGGGGGGAGACCCAGTACTTC. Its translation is CASSLYGRRGETQYF.